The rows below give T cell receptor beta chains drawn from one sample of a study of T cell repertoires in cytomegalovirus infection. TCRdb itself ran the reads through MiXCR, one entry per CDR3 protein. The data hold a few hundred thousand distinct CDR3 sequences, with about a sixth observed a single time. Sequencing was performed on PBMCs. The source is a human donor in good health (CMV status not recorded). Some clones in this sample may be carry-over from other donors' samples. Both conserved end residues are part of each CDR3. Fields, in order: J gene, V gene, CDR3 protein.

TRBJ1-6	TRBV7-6	CATALSPGDSPLHF
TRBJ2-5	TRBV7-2	CASSLVTSQETQYF
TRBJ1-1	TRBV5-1	CASSLITDTEAFF
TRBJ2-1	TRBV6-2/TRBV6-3	CATGRSYNEQFF
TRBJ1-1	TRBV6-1	CASPPPGGNTEAFF
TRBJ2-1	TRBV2	CASSDQREGSEQFF
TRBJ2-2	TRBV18	CASSQGDIRGRTGELFF
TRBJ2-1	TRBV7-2	CASSLGQLSSYNEQFF
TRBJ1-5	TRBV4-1	CASSQVSADQPQHF
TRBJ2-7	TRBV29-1	CSVRTNRQYF
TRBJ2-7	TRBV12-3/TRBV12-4	CASSWTSREQYF
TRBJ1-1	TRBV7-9	CASSLALSVLTEAFF
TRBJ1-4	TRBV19	CASSMAQNYEKLFF
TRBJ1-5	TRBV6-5	CASSFIGNQPQHF
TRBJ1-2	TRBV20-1	CSARAGGFYGYTF
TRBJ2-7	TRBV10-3	CAISPIDPGYEQYF
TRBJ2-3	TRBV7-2	CASSPRLAGGDTQYF
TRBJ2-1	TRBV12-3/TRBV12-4	CASRRINEQFF
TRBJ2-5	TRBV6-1	CASSQRRGPAYLETQYF
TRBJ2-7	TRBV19	CASGGNEQYF
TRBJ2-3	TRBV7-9	CASSPRTGADTQYF
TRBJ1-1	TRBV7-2	CASVMRGGANTEAFF